The 4 T cell receptor beta chains presented below share a single source sample, sequenced in a study of T-cell reconstitution after alpha-beta-depleted transplantation in children. Library preparation (for TCRbeta) was performed with unique molecular identifiers. TCRdb redid the calling of the PCR reads with MiXCR, one entry per CDR3 protein. Of 400,000 to 500,000 distinct CDR3 sequences detected, approximately 10% appear once; the ten largest clones hold roughly 5%. The sample was PBMCs from the stem cell graft donor, taken from the stem cell graft. Receptor source: a human donor who donated a stem cell graft to a child with acute myeloid leukemia.

The gene calls are TRBV4-2 and TRBJ1-1; perhaps TRBD1 as D (6 bases). Germline lookup yields CDR1 LGHNA and CDR2 YNFKEQ. The CDR3 contains 15 residues. V lost 0 bases and J 0 bases, leaving 8 bases between the germline ends. The DNA for the CDR3 is TGTGCCAGCAGCCAAGAAACAGGGATGAACACTGAAGCTTTCTTT. Encoded protein: CASSQETGMNTEAFF.

This clonotype was seen only a few times. J is TRBJ1-1 and V is TRBV20-1; D is perhaps TRBD1 (6 bases). V was trimmed by 4 bases and J by 1 base, leaving 13 bases between them. From germline, CDR1 is DFQATT and CDR2 SNEGSKA (reference sequence). This CDR3 comprises 14 residues. Here the CDR3 reads CSATEQGGNTEAFF. CDR3 in DNA: TGCAGTGCTACCGAACAGGGAGGGAACACTGAAGCTTTCTTT.

This chain connects TRBV6-6 to TRBJ2-5; D remains unclear. V was cut by 7 bases and J by 7 bases, with 10 bases left in between. Per germline, CDR1 MNHNY and CDR2 SVGAGI (reference sequence). The CDR3 has 11 amino acids. This CDR3 reads CASMSSATQYF. CDR3 bases: TGTGCCAGCATGTCGTCCGCGACCCAGTACTTC.

In this sample, this clonotype turned up many times. CDR3 DNA: TGTGCCAGCAACCAGGGGGTGAACACCGGGGAGCTGTTTTTT. Translation gives CASNQGVNTGELFF. J is TRBJ2-2 and V is TRBV18, with TRBD1 matching 7 bases. V shed 8 bases, J shed 1 base, and the junction held 4 bases outside the gene matches. The CDR3 sequence is 14 residues long. Germline V CDR1 and CDR2: KGHSH, LQKENI.